The next 16 T cell receptor beta chains were all read from a single sample in a study of a mutant IDH1 vaccine in newly diagnosed glioma (dated by TCRdb to 2020 to 2022). Their antigen targets remain unknown. Library preparation employed the immunoSEQ multiplex PCR assay. Here the immuneACCESS table is served through TCRdb, limited to in-frame sequences with V and J called. Missing clones are a known gap in these copies; in checked studies unresolved V genes cover under half, and the rest lacks a known reason. Here the sample has 41,000 or so clones; around 81% occur a single time. In total, the top ten clones hold 6.3% of the sample. The intended sense of this specimen's time point label: week 23, last vaccination. Each vaccine dose, consisting of 300 ug of a 20-mer mutant IDH1 peptide in Montanide, was administered subcutaneously with topical imiquimod. This specimen consisted of PBMCs, obtained from a glioma patient whose treatment included an IDH1 peptide vaccine. Source of these receptors: a woman aged 40 to 55 with glioma. Some clones in this sample may be carry-over from other donors' samples.

V is TRBV5-4 and J is TRBJ2-7; TRBD2 matches 15 bases. Germline CDR1 is SGHNT and CDR2 is YYREEE (reference sequence). V was pared by 4 bases and J by 3 bases, with 8 bases of the junction left unmatched. The CDR3 covers 17 residues. The CDR3 reads CASSPGGTSGRLYEQYF. The CDR3, as DNA: TGTGCCAGCAGCCCAGGAGGGACTAGCGGGAGGCTCTACGAGCAGTACTTC.

This clone was seen just once. The chain combines TRBV2 with TRBJ1-4; D remains ambiguous. V gave up 6 bases and J gave up 0 bases, with 8 bases separating them. The CDR3 totals 14 residues. Looked up from germline, CDR1 is SNHLY and CDR2 is FYNNEI. Written as DNA, the CDR3 is TGTGCCAGCAGATGGTTCCCAACTAATGAAAAACTGTTTTTT. This sequence encodes CASRWFPTNEKLFF.

V and J are TRBV14 and TRBJ2-7; D remains unclear. The V and J ends lost 4 bases and 6 bases respectively, with 13 bases between them. CDR1 and CDR2 (germline): SGHDN, FVKESK. The length of the CDR3 is 13 residues. CDR3 sequence reads: CASSLTSVGEQYF. The CDR3 DNA reads as TGTGCCAGCAGCCTCACGAGCGTTGGCGAGCAGTACTTC.

In this sample, this clone turned up once. The chain has TRBV5-1 and TRBJ2-1; TRBD1 agrees at 8 bases. The CDR3 has 17 residues. Germline V gene data show CDR1 as SGHRS and CDR2 as YFSETQ. V shed 4 bases, J shed 4 bases, and the junction held 13 bases outside the gene matches. Here the CDR3 reads CASSPGTGLGLYNEQFF. The CDR3 region has the DNA TGCGCCAGCAGCCCAGGGACAGGCTTGGGCCTATACAATGAGCAGTTCTTC.

This clone was seen just once. This chain links TRBV7-9 with TRBJ1-1; no definite D call. CDR1 SEHNR and CDR2 FQNEAQ come from the germline V gene (reference sequence). Trimming took 0 bases from V and 6 from J, leaving 8 bases between them. CDR3 size: 13 residues. The CDR3 DNA reads as TGTGCCAGCAGCTTAGCGGGGATCGCTGAAGCTTTCTTT. This translates into CASSLAGIAEAFF.

The chain combines TRBV4-2 with TRBJ2-1; 8 bases align to TRBD2. The length of the CDR3 is 16 residues. The V and J ends lost 3 bases and 3 bases, in that order; junction bases with no gene match: 7. CDR1 is LGHNA and CDR2 is YNFKEQ in the germline V gene. Here the CDR3 reads CASSQETSGSYNEQFF. The CDR3 nucleotides read TGTGCCAGCAGCCAGGAAACTAGCGGTAGCTACAATGAGCAGTTCTTC.

V is TRBV14 and J is TRBJ1-1; D unclear. Germline-derived CDR1 and CDR2 are SGHDN and FVKESK. Deletions cut 1 base from V and 8 bases from J, with 5 bases between. The CDR3 has 11 amino acids. CDR3 protein: CASSQGGEAFF. The DNA of the CDR3 is TGTGCCAGCAGCCAAGGGGGAGAAGCTTTCTTT. Looking up the rest from reference TRBV14 and TRBJ1-1 gives the full variable domain: EAGVTQFPSHSVIEKGQTVTLRCDPISGHDNLYWYRRVMGKEIKFLLHFVKESKQDESGMPNNRFLAERTGGTYSTLKVQPAELEDSGVYFCASSQGGEAFFGQGTRLTVV.

The V and J genes are TRBV29-1 and TRBJ2-4; D is undetermined. V was trimmed by 7 bases and J by 1 base, leaving 14 bases between them. Germline V lookup: CDR1 SQVTM, CDR2 ANQGSEA. There are 14 residues in the CDR3. The CDR3 spells CSAPSRVAKNIQYF. DNA of the CDR3: TGCAGCGCTCCCTCCCGGGTGGCCAAAAACATTCAGTACTTC.

About this clone: One end of the junction does not line up with germline, which may come from a read error. This chain joins TRBV7-7 and TRBJ2-2, with unresolved D. The CDR3 is 12 residues long. Per the germline V gene, CDR1 is SSHAT and CDR2 is FNYEAQ (reference sequence). The CDR3 loop reads CASSPGPGELFF. DNA of the CDR3: TGTGCTAGCAGCCCTGGACCAGGGGAGCTGTTTTTT. The whole variable domain, remainder taken from reference TRBV7-7 and TRBJ2-2, is GAGVSQSPRYKVTKRGQDVTLRCDPISSHATLYWYQQALGQGPEFLTYFNYEAQPDKSGLPSDRFSAERPEGSISTLTIQRTEQRDSAMYRCASSPGPGELFFGEGSRLTVL.

The rearrangement uses TRBV5-1 and TRBJ2-3, with 7 bases aligning to TRBD1. V dropped 1 base and J dropped 6; count of bases not matched to a gene: 11. This CDR3 contains 16 residues. Germline CDR1 and CDR2: SGHRS and YFSETQ. CDR3 loop: CASSLNRGRLRDTQYF. The CDR3 DNA is TGCGCCAGCAGCTTGAACAGGGGAAGGCTTAGGGATACGCAGTATTTT. The whole variable domain, filled in from reference TRBV5-1 and TRBJ2-3, reads KAGVTQTPRYLIKTRGQQVTLSCSPISGHRSVSWYQQTPGQGLQFLFEYFSETQRNKGNFPGRFSGRQFSNSRSEMNVSTLELGDSALYLCASSLNRGRLRDTQYFGPGTRLTVL.

The chain joins TRBV5-4 to TRBJ2-1, with no clear D. The CDR3 totals 12 residues. Germline V lookup: CDR1 SGHNT, CDR2 YYREEE (reference sequence). Trimming pared 3 bases from V and 8 bases from J, leaving 9 bases between. CDR3 amino acids: CASSSDGHEQFF. The CDR3 DNA is TGTGCCAGCAGCTCGGACGGGCATGAGCAGTTCTTC. Combining the CDR3 with reference TRBV5-4 and TRBJ2-1 gives the whole variable domain ETGVTQSPTHLIKTRGQQVTLRCSSQSGHNTVSWYQQALGQGPQFIFQYYREEENGRGNFPPRFSGLQFPNYSSELNVNALELDDSALYLCASSSDGHEQFFGPGTRLTVL.

This chain links TRBV9 with TRBJ2-1; 9 nucleotides match TRBD2. This CDR3 comprises 18 residues. Per germline, CDR1 SGDLS and CDR2 YYNGEE. Unmatched junction bases numbered 10, after V lost 0 bases and J lost 3 bases. The CDR3, as DNA: TGTGCCAGCAGCGTAGGTACTAGCGGGCGACCCTTCTACAATGAGCAGTTCTTC. Protein: CASSVGTSGRPFYNEQFF.

The chain has TRBV7-2 and TRBJ1-6; the match to TRBD1 covers 7 bases. Trimming removed 5 bases from V and 10 bases from J; junction bases left unmatched: 11. Germline V lookup: CDR1 SGHTA, CDR2 FQGNSA. The CDR3 totals 15 residues. CDR3 sequence (DNA): TGTGCCAGCAGCCTGGACAGGCCGGGACCGTCACCCCTCCACTTT. Its protein is CASSLDRPGPSPLHF.

This chain joins TRBV10-3 and TRBJ1-2, with 8 bases identical to TRBD1. This CDR3 has 15 residues. In germline, CDR1 is ENHRY, CDR2 SYGVKD. The V and J ends lost 6 bases and 4 bases, in that order; junction bases with no gene match: 10. The DNA for the CDR3 is TGTGCCATCAGGATATACCGGGACAGGCTCTATGGCTACACCTTC. It encodes CAIRIYRDRLYGYTF.

This clone has only a few counts. The chain couples TRBV2 to TRBJ1-5, with D tentatively TRBD1 (6 bases). The length of the CDR3 is 15 residues. The germline V gene has CDR1 SNHLY and CDR2 FYNNEI. V was shortened by 5 bases and J by 2 bases, with 13 bases between the two germline ends. CDR3 sequence: CASSQQGVGNQPQHF. As DNA, the CDR3 is TGTGCCAGCAGTCAACAGGGAGTCGGCAATCAGCCCCAGCATTTT. The full variable domain, its missing parts supplied by reference TRBV2 and TRBJ1-5, is EPEVTQTPSHQVTQMGQEVILRCVPISNHLYFYWYRQILGQKVEFLVSFYNNEISEKSEIFDDQFSVERPDGSNFTLKIRSTKLEDSAMYFCASSQQGVGNQPQHFGDGTRLSIL.

The rearrangement joins TRBV29-1 to TRBJ1-5; no reliable D call. V dropped 1 base and J dropped 0 bases, with 4 bases sitting between them. The CDR3 covers 13 residues. The germline gives CDR1 SQVTM, CDR2 ANQGSEA. The CDR3 coding sequence is TGCAGCGTTGAAGTGAATAGCAATCAGCCCCAGCATTTT. As protein: CSVEVNSNQPQHF. The variable domain in full, completed from reference TRBV29-1 and TRBJ1-5, reads SAVISQKPSRDICQRGTSLTIQCQVDSQVTMMFWYRQQPGQSLTLIATANQGSEATYESGFVIDKFPISRPNLTFSTLTVSNMSPEDSSIYLCSVEVNSNQPQHFGDGTRLSIL.